The 27 T cell receptor beta chains in this list originate from one sample, sequenced in a study of regulatory T cells in long-lasting Graves disease. Libraries of TCR beta came from iRepertoire HTBI primers plus Arm-PCR of CDR3 regions. TCRdb called the multiplex PCR reads again in MiXCR, with one record for every CDR3 protein. The sample shows 450,000 to 700,000 distinct CDR3 sequences, around an eighth of them seen only once. Time point here: newly diagnosed GD, antithyroid drugs for less than 3 months. The TCR library was prepared using RNA isolated from PBMCs. These data also featured in a second study, about T cells in Graves' hyperthyroidism and ophthalmopathy.

Specimen: peripheral blood mononuclear cells (PBMCs), collected at new diagnosis, from a patient treated with antithyroid drugs. The source is a young man with Graves disease.

This chain links TRBV6-1 with TRBJ1-2; D gene ambiguous. Trimming shortened V by 6 bases and J by 4 bases, and 15 bases separated the two germline ends. The CDR3 covers 14 residues. Germline V gene sequence: CDR1 MNHNS, CDR2 SASEGT. CDR3 bases: TGTGCCAGCAGAGAAATCCAACAATTCTATGGCTACACCTTC. It is translated as CASREIQQFYGYTF.

This clonotype showed up many times. V is TRBV12-3 or TRBV12-4 and J is TRBJ2-5, with 8 bases that match TRBD1. This CDR3 has 15 amino acids. Germline trimming cut 1 base from V and 1 base from J; bases unmatched to any gene: 2. In DNA, the CDR3 is TGTGCCAGCAGTTTAGGTGGGACAGGCCAAGAGACCCAGTACTTC. It specifies CASSLGGTGQETQYF.

The table lists this clonotype with many counts. The V and J genes are TRBV12-3 or TRBV12-4 and TRBJ2-7; a weak D match, TRBD2 (6 bases). There are 12 residues in the CDR3. Trimming removed 7 bases at V and 4 bases at J, with 11 bases between. The CDR3 DNA reads TGTGCCAGCACGGGGGATGATTACGAGCAGTACTTC. It translates to CASTGDDYEQYF.

The chain has TRBV19 and TRBJ2-3; no clear D gene. The CDR3 has 13 amino acids. V was cut by 8 bases and J by 1 base, with 10 bases left in between. Germline assignment: CDR1 LNHDA and CDR2 SQIVND (reference sequence). The CDR3 loop reads CASEPGGTDTQYF. The CDR3 DNA sequence: TGTGCCAGTGAACCGGGTGGCACAGATACGCAGTATTTT.

This clonotype came up many times. CDR3 sequence (DNA): TGTGCCAGCACCGGGGAGGGGGGTCAGCCCCAGCATTTT. It is translated as CASTGEGGQPQHF. V gene TRBV2 combines with J gene TRBJ1-5; tentatively, D is TRBD1 (6 bases). The germline gives CDR1 SNHLY, CDR2 FYNNEI. V was cut by 7 bases and J by 6 bases, with 13 bases left in between. This CDR3 has 13 amino acids.

This clonotype came up many times. The rearrangement joins TRBV20-1 to TRBJ2-3; TRBD2 aligns across 8 bases. V gave up 2 bases and J gave up 5 bases; unmatched junction bases: 9. In germline, CDR1 is DFQATT, CDR2 SNEGSKA (reference sequence). CDR3 size: 15 residues. The CDR3 loop reads CSARPFSGIIDTQYF. As DNA, the CDR3 is TGCAGTGCTAGACCCTTTAGCGGGATAATAGATACGCAGTATTTT.

There are many counts of this clonotype. The chain recombines TRBV11-2 with TRBJ2-7, with a possible D match to TRBD1 (6 bases). V lost 3 bases, J lost 5 bases, and 17 bases lay in between. Germline V gene data show CDR1 as SGHAT and CDR2 as FQNNGV. The CDR3 is 15 amino acids. The CDR3 bases are TGTGCCAGCAGCTTCAGGGGACCGGGAATCGACGAGCAGTACTTC. Encoded protein: CASSFRGPGIDEQYF.

This clonotype was observed a few times. V gene TRBV5-8 combines with J gene TRBJ2-1; D remains ambiguous. The germline V and J ends were trimmed by 3 bases and 7 bases, with 17 bases remaining between them. Germline V gene lookup returns CDR1 SGHTS and CDR2 YDEGEE. The CDR3 consists of 15 residues. The CDR3 spells CASSSGASSNNEQFF. The CDR3 bases are TGTGCCAGCAGCTCCGGCGCATCATCAAATAATGAGCAGTTCTTC.

This clonotype appeared a few times. In DNA form, the CDR3 reads TGTGCCAGCAGCCAAGACTATGAGGCTAGCCGCTACGAGCAGTACTTC. Its translation: CASSQDYEASRYEQYF. The chain carries TRBV14 and TRBJ2-7, with D possibly TRBD2 on 5 matching bases. The V gene lost 0 bases and the J gene lost 3 bases, with 15 bases spanning the gap. CDR1 SGHDN and CDR2 FVKESK come from the germline V gene. There are 16 residues in the CDR3.

This clonotype was recorded at least ten times. The chain carries TRBV2 and TRBJ2-7, with D possibly called TRBD1 or TRBD2 (6 bases each). CDR1 and CDR2 (germline): SNHLY, FYNNEI. This CDR3 has 15 residues. V lost 1 base and J 3 bases, leaving 13 bases between the germline ends. The DNA of the CDR3 is TGTGCCAGCAGTGAAGGTTGGGGGGCCCACTACGAGCAGTACTTC. This codes for CASSEGWGAHYEQYF.

This clonotype was seen repeatedly, ten times or more. CDR3 protein: CASSFLSGADTQYF. The CDR3 DNA sequence: TGTGCCAGCAGCTTTCTGTCGGGGGCAGATACGCAGTATTTT. The chain uses TRBV7-9 and TRBJ2-3; TRBD2 is a possible D gene (6 bases). The V gene lost 3 bases and the J gene lost 4 bases, with 11 bases spanning the gap. This CDR3 comprises 14 residues. Germline loops: CDR1 SEHNR, CDR2 FQNEAQ (reference sequence).

The gene calls are TRBV13 and TRBJ1-3; D is ambiguous. This CDR3 has 17 amino acids. Germline V gene sequence: CDR1 PRHDT, CDR2 FYEKMQ (reference sequence). Between the trimmed V and J ends, which lost 0 bases and 0 bases, there was a span of 12 bases. CDR3 nucleotides: TGTGCCAGCAGCTTAGGTCTGGGAGCTTTCTCTGGAAACACCATATATTTT. Its translation is CASSLGLGAFSGNTIYF. Variable domain in full (rest from reference TRBV13 and TRBJ1-3): AAGVIQSPRHLIKEKRETATLKCYPIPRHDTVYWYQQGPGQDPQFLISFYEKMQSDKGSIPDRFSAQQFSDYHSELNMSSLELGDSALYFCASSLGLGAFSGNTIYFGEGSWLTVV.

The V gene is TRBV5-1, the J gene TRBJ2-1, with D perhaps matching TRBD2 (5 bases). V lost 7 bases and J 0 bases, leaving 11 bases between the germline ends. Germline loops: CDR1 SGHRS, CDR2 YFSETQ. The CDR3 is 14 amino acids. In DNA form, the CDR3 reads TGCGCCAGCCAAGTGGGGAGCTCCTACAATGAGCAGTTCTTC. Translating it yields CASQVGSSYNEQFF.

The CDR3: CATSDPGAEGPSYNEQYF. CDR3 DNA sequence: TGTGCCACCAGTGACCCCGGAGCGGAGGGCCCTTCCTACAACGAGCAGTACTTC. The chain carries TRBV24-1 and TRBJ2-7; maybe TRBD2 (6 bases). The CDR3 has 18 residues. The germline CDR1 and CDR2 sequences are KGHDR and SFDVKD. V was cut by 4 bases and J by 5 bases, with 26 bases left in between.

The table lists this clonotype with many counts. V usage is TRBV2 and J usage is TRBJ1-4, with D uncertain. Trimming removed 5 bases at V and 3 bases at J, with 13 bases between. CDR3 length: 15 amino acids. Germline V gene lookup returns CDR1 SNHLY and CDR2 FYNNEI. The chain's CDR3 is CASSKTDGSNEKLFF. Written as DNA, the CDR3 is TGTGCCAGCAGTAAAACGGACGGTTCTAATGAAAAACTGTTTTTT.

This clonotype appeared many times. The rearrangement joins TRBV9 to TRBJ2-7; 11 bases align to TRBD2. The germline gives CDR1 SGDLS, CDR2 YYNGEE. Germline trimming cut 4 bases from V and 5 bases from J; bases unmatched to any gene: 11. CDR3 length equals 16 residues. Written as DNA, the CDR3 is TGTGCCAGCAGCCTGGGCGGGACTAGCGGCTTAGACGAGCAGTACTTC. This codes for CASSLGGTSGLDEQYF.

This clonotype was seen repeatedly, ten times or more. This chain joins TRBV12-3 or TRBV12-4 and TRBJ2-2, with 11 bases matching TRBD2. V was pared by 2 bases and J by 4 bases, with 3 bases of the junction left unmatched. This CDR3 has 16 amino acids. The chain's CDR3 is CASSLLAGGRTGELFF. DNA of the CDR3: TGTGCCAGCAGTTTACTAGCGGGAGGACGCACCGGGGAGCTGTTTTTT.

Concerning this clonotype itself: This may arise from a read error, as a much more abundant clone is one base away. The rearrangement links TRBV27 to TRBJ1-1, with a weak D call TRBD1 (6 bases). V was shortened by 6 bases and J by 4 bases, with 12 bases between the two germline ends. The germline CDR1 and CDR2 sequences are MNHEY and SMNVEV (reference sequence). There are 13 residues in the CDR3. This chain's CDR3 is CASSNTGSTEAFF. The CDR3 DNA sequence: TGTGCCAGCAGCAACACAGGGAGCACTGAAGCTTTCTTT.

This clonotype showed up many times. The V gene is TRBV28, the J gene TRBJ1-5, with 8 bases identical to TRBD1. V gave up 6 bases and J gave up 9 bases; unmatched junction bases: 13. Germline CDR1 is MDHEN and CDR2 is SYDVKM. CDR3 length: 15 residues. The CDR3 DNA sequence: TGTGCCAGCAGGCCCGGGACAGGCCGGGGTCGGCCCCAGCATTTT. It translates to CASRPGTGRGRPQHF.

The chain is built from TRBV5-1 and TRBJ1-4; weak D call: TRBD1 (6 bases). This CDR3 is 15 amino acids long. V lost 1 base and J lost 0, with 7 bases in between. Germline V CDR1 and CDR2: SGHRS, YFSETQ. CDR3 sequence (DNA): TGCGCCAGCAGCTTGAACAGGGCAACTAATGAAAAACTGTTTTTT. It is translated as CASSLNRATNEKLFF.

This clonotype was found many times. An end of the junction differs from the germline gene, which may be a read error. V and J are TRBV5-1 and TRBJ1-5; D uncertain. This CDR3 comprises 13 residues. Germline assignment: CDR1 SGHRS and CDR2 YFSETQ. DNA for the CDR3: TGTGCCAGCAGCTTGGATAGCAATCAGCCCCAGCATTTT. This translates into CASSLDSNQPQHF.

The table lists this clonotype with a few counts. V is TRBV19 and J is TRBJ1-3; no definite D call. V was shortened by 9 bases and J by 6 bases, with 15 bases between the two germline ends. The CDR3 is made up of 13 amino acids. The V gene's germline CDR1 is LNHDA and CDR2 SQIVND (reference sequence). CDR3 loop: CASQTDVLNTIYF. CDR3 DNA sequence: TGTGCCAGCCAGACGGACGTTTTAAACACCATATATTTT.

This clonotype was counted ten times or more. The chain is built from TRBV7-2 and TRBJ2-7; 7 bases map to TRBD2. The germline V gene encodes CDR1 SGHTA and CDR2 FQGNSA. The CDR3 loop spans 14 amino acids. J was trimmed by 5 bases and V by 3 bases; bases with no gene match: 7. CDR3 region: CASSLIGTNDEQYF. CDR3 DNA sequence: TGTGCCAGCAGCTTGATCGGGACTAACGACGAGCAGTACTTC. Filled out from reference TRBV7-2 and TRBJ2-7, the complete variable domain reads GAGVSQSPSNKVTEKGKDVELRCDPISGHTALYWYRQSLGQGLEFLIYFQGNSAPDKSGLPSDRFSAERTGGSVSTLTIQRTQQEDSAVYLCASSLIGTNDEQYFGPGTRLTVT.

This clonotype was detected a few times. CDR3 residues: CASSLLGRKNQPQHF. CDR3 coding DNA: TGTGCCAGCAGTTTATTGGGACGGAAGAATCAGCCCCAGCATTTT. This rearrangement joins TRBV12-3 or TRBV12-4 to TRBJ1-5; tentative D call: TRBD1 (5 bases). Trimming removed 2 bases from V and 4 bases from J, with 12 bases in between. CDR3 size: 15 residues.

This clonotype has ten or more counts. The V and J genes are TRBV5-6 and TRBJ2-2, with 7 bases lining up with TRBD2. Germline V lookup: CDR1 SGHDT, CDR2 YYEEEE. The CDR3 is 14 residues long. The V and J ends lost 5 bases and 5 bases, in that order; junction bases with no gene match: 6. The CDR3 spells CASRRDYLTGELFF. CDR3 in DNA: TGTGCCAGCAGGCGGGACTACCTTACCGGGGAGCTGTTTTTT.

There are many counts of this clonotype. The rearrangement links TRBV5-1 to TRBJ2-1; 7 nucleotides agree with TRBD1. This CDR3 region has 13 residues. CDR1 SGHRS and CDR2 YFSETQ come from the germline V gene. V shed 1 base, J shed 9 bases, and the junction held 4 bases outside the gene matches. As DNA, the CDR3 is TGCGCCAGCAGCTTGCCCGGGACAGCTGAGCAGTTCTTC. Translation: CASSLPGTAEQFF.

The count of this clonotype is one. Here the CDR3 reads CASSATGEAGAKETQYF. The DNA for the CDR3 is TGTGCCAGCAGCGCGACAGGGGAGGCGGGAGCAAAGGAGACCCAGTACTTC. V is TRBV11-3 and J is TRBJ2-5, with a possible D match to TRBD1 (8 bases). With 5 bases removed from V and 5 bases from J, the gap between germline ends came to 24 bases. The CDR3 consists of 17 residues. Germline assignment: CDR1 SGHNT and CDR2 YENEEA.